Listed here are 28 T cell receptor beta chains from one sample, sequenced in a study of blood T cell repertoires in COVID-19. TCRdb keeps only in-frame clones here, not all; method: immunoSEQ multiplex PCR. The repertoire has around 370,000 clones, 70% to 90% of them found once; the top ten carry approximately 1.2%. Specimen: PBMCs or T cells enriched from blood (not recorded which). These receptors were obtained from a woman aged 18-30 years who had recovered from COVID-19.

The count of this clone is one. This chain joins TRBV4-1 and TRBJ2-1; a possible D gene is TRBD2 (5 bases). Germline CDR1 MGHRA, CDR2 YSYEKL. This CDR3 is built from 13 residues. Trimming took 0 bases from V and 12 from J, leaving 12 bases between them. In DNA form, the CDR3 reads TGCGCCAGCAGCCAAGATGACACCCGGGGGCAGTTCTTC. It codes for CASSQDDTRGQFF.

The chain is built from TRBV15 and TRBJ2-2; no clear D gene. The ends were cut back, 5 bases at V and 8 bases at J, with 12 bases in the middle. The CDR3 contains 13 residues. Germline values: CDR1 LNHNV, CDR2 YYDKDF (reference sequence). This CDR3 is CATSRRYDGELFF. The CDR3 coding sequence is TGTGCCACCAGCCGCAGGTACGATGGGGAGCTGTTTTTT.

The chain couples TRBV11-2 to TRBJ1-6; perhaps TRBD1 as D (5 bases). This CDR3 region has 16 residues. V was cut by 2 bases and J by 7 bases, with 15 bases left in between. CDR1 and CDR2 (germline): SGHAT, FQNNGV. The CDR3 bases are TGTGCCAGCAGCTTATTGGGGCCAGCTGGCAATTCACCCCTCCACTTT. This encodes CASSLLGPAGNSPLHF.

The chain links TRBV7-2 to TRBJ2-5; 11 positions agree with TRBD2. The germline V gene has CDR1 SGHTA and CDR2 FQGNSA. The CDR3 has 16 amino acids. The trim removed 5 bases at V and 3 bases at J, leaving 8 bases unmatched. CDR3 residues: CASSPILAGGEETQYF. The CDR3 DNA is TGTGCCAGCAGCCCGATCCTAGCGGGGGGAGAAGAGACCCAGTACTTC.

CDR3 loop: CASSSPGEKSTEAFF. For the CDR3, the DNA is TGTGCCAGCAGCTCCCCAGGGGAGAAGAGCACTGAAGCTTTCTTT. This chain links TRBV3-1 (or the pseudogene TRBV3-2) with TRBJ1-1; D is perhaps TRBD1 (6 bases). The CDR3 length is 15 residues. Trimming took 5 bases from V and 4 from J, leaving 17 bases between them. Germline CDR1 and CDR2: LGHDT and YNNKEL (reference sequence).

The V gene is TRBV29-1, the J gene TRBJ2-1; D possibly corresponds to TRBD1 (5 bases). The CDR3 totals 16 residues. Germline CDR1 and CDR2: SQVTM and ANQGSEA. With 4 bases removed from V and 6 bases from J, the gap between germline ends came to 22 bases. The DNA of the CDR3 is TGCAGCGTTGTATCCATCAGGGTAACAACTCCCAATGAGCAGTTCTTC. Amino acid sequence: CSVVSIRVTTPNEQFF.

This chain uses TRBV3-1 (or the pseudogene TRBV3-2) with TRBJ2-5, with a possible D match to TRBD1 (7 bases). From germline, CDR1 is LGHDT and CDR2 YNNKEL (reference sequence). With 4 bases removed from V and 1 base from J, the gap between germline ends came to 19 bases. CDR3 size: 17 residues. The CDR3 DNA reads TGTGCCAGCAGCCGAGGGGGGACAGAGACATTCCAAGAGACCCAGTACTTC. Translated: CASSRGGTETFQETQYF.

This clone was counted only a few times. The V and J genes are TRBV30 and TRBJ1-2, with TRBD1 matching 8 bases. J lost 7 bases, V lost 3 bases, and 7 bases had no gene match. The length of the CDR3 is 13 residues. The V gene's germline CDR1 is GTSNPN and CDR2 SVGIG (reference sequence). CDR3 in DNA: TGTGCCTGGAGGATAGGACAGGGAGGTGGCTACACCTTC. Translation gives CAWRIGQGGGYTF.

The chain is built from TRBV25-1 and TRBJ2-3; TRBD2 aligns across 8 bases. Germline CDR1 reads MGHDK; CDR2 reads SYGVNS. The CDR3 sequence is 14 residues long. Trimming at V came to 10 bases and at J to 0 bases, leaving 6 bases not matched to a gene. The CDR3: CAIRGGLSTDTQYF. CDR3 DNA: TGTGCCATCCGGGGGGGTCTTAGCACAGATACGCAGTATTTT.

The genes are TRBV7-2 and TRBJ1-6; D gene ambiguous. Trimming left V 5 bases short and J 10 bases short, with 12 bases between. Germline values: CDR1 SGHTA, CDR2 FQGNSA. The CDR3 contains 13 residues. Written as DNA, the CDR3 is TGTGCCAGCAGCCCCCAGGTTCGGTCACCCCTCCACTTT. Translated, it gives CASSPQVRSPLHF.

V usage is TRBV6-1 and J usage is TRBJ1-2; perhaps TRBD1 as D (5 bases). Germline loops: CDR1 MNHNS, CDR2 SASEGT. Trimming took off 3 bases at V and 4 bases at J, with 18 bases between the two ends. This CDR3 spans 16 amino acids. The CDR3 coding sequence is TGTGCCAGCAGTGAGGGGGGTTCAAGGGGACGCTATGGCTACACCTTC. Translating it yields CASSEGGSRGRYGYTF.

The chain links TRBV7-8 to TRBJ2-7; a possible D gene is TRBD1 (6 bases). CDR1 is SGHVS, CDR2 FQNEAQ, per germline. Trimming stripped 5 bases from V and 2 bases from J, with 13 bases between. This CDR3 spans 14 amino acids. The CDR3 bases are TGTGCCAGCAGCGGAACAGGGACCGCCTACGAGCAGTACTTC. This gives the protein CASSGTGTAYEQYF. Variable domain in full (rest from reference TRBV7-8 and TRBJ2-7): GAGVSQSPRYKVAKRGQDVALRCDPISGHVSLFWYQQALGQGPEFLTYFQNEAQLDKSGLPSDRFFAERPEGSVSTLKIQRTQQEDSAVYLCASSGTGTAYEQYFGPGTRLTVT.

This clone was seen only once. The V gene is TRBV5-4, the J gene TRBJ1-3, with D possibly being TRBD1 (5 bases). The CDR3 runs 15 residues. The V end was cut by 3 bases, the J end by 0 bases, with 10 bases between. Germline CDR1 and CDR2: SGHNT and YYREEE (reference sequence). The CDR3 sequence is CASSSTGPSGNTIYF. DNA of the CDR3: TGTGCCAGCAGCTCTACAGGACCCTCTGGAAACACCATATATTTT. Variable domain in full (rest from reference TRBV5-4 and TRBJ1-3): ETGVTQSPTHLIKTRGQQVTLRCSSQSGHNTVSWYQQALGQGPQFIFQYYREEENGRGNFPPRFSGLQFPNYSSELNVNALELDDSALYLCASSSTGPSGNTIYFGEGSWLTVV.

The chain joins TRBV23-1 to TRBJ1-2; the match to TRBD1 covers 9 bases. TRBV23-1 is noted as an ORF with a role that remains uncertain. V shed 8 bases, J shed 8 bases, and the junction held 9 bases outside the gene matches. The CDR3 totals 13 residues. The CDR3 here is CASLYGTGPGYTF. DNA of the CDR3: TGCGCCAGCCTCTACGGGACAGGGCCCGGCTACACCTTC.

The V gene is TRBV5-5, the J gene TRBJ2-5; D possibly corresponds to TRBD1 (7 bases). Germline V gene sequence: CDR1 SGHKS, CDR2 YYEKEE (reference sequence). The CDR3 sequence is 15 residues long. V shed 3 bases and J shed 3 bases, with 15 bases lying between them. CDR3 loop: CASSWYGGTEETQYF. The CDR3 DNA reads TGTGCCAGCAGCTGGTACGGCGGGACAGAAGAGACCCAGTACTTC. The full variable domain, its missing parts supplied by reference TRBV5-5 and TRBJ2-5, is DAGVTQSPTHLIKTRGQQVTLRCSPISGHKSVSWYQQVLGQGPQFIFQYYEKEERGRGNFPDRFSARQFPNYSSELNVNALLLGDSALYLCASSWYGGTEETQYFGPGTRLLVL.

This clone was detected only once. The gene calls are TRBV5-1 and TRBJ2-2, with D possibly TRBD1 on 6 matching bases. Trimming left V 3 bases short and J 5 bases short, with 14 bases between. CDR1 is SGHRS, CDR2 YFSETQ, per germline. The CDR3 totals 15 residues. In nucleotides, the CDR3 is TGCGCCAGCAGCTCGCTGGGGGCGCAGACCGGGGAGCTGTTTTTT. It is translated as CASSSLGAQTGELFF.

In its sample, this clone was seen once. The chain carries TRBV18 and TRBJ1-2, with D perhaps TRBD1 (6 bases). Trimming took off 6 bases at V and 8 bases at J, with 28 bases between the two ends. The V gene's germline CDR1 is KGHSH and CDR2 LQKENI. This CDR3 spans 17 amino acids. The CDR3 here is CASSPSPMGASPRGYTF. In DNA form, the CDR3 reads TGTGCCAGCTCGCCTTCCCCTATGGGGGCATCCCCTCGGGGCTACACCTTC. The entire variable domain, with the rest obtained from reference TRBV18 and TRBJ1-2, is as follows: NAGVMQNPRHLVRRRGQEARLRCSPMKGHSHVYWYRQLPEEGLKFMVYLQKENIIDESGMPKERFSAEFPKEGPSILRIQQVVRGDSAAYFCASSPSPMGASPRGYTFGSGTRLTVV.

The chain employs TRBV30 and TRBJ1-2; tentatively, D is TRBD1 (5 bases). This CDR3 is 14 amino acids long. Germline CDR1 reads GTSNPN; CDR2 reads SVGIG (reference sequence). The V end lost 2 bases, the J end lost 4 bases, and 14 bases lay between the germline ends. The CDR3 nucleotides read TGTGCCTGGAGTCAGGGCCCCAGAGGCTATGGCTACACCTTC. This gives the protein CAWSQGPRGYGYTF.

V gene TRBV6-2 or TRBV6-3 combines with J gene TRBJ2-7; TRBD1 might be the D (6 bases). The CDR3 is made up of 13 amino acids. The V end lost 2 bases, the J end lost 10 bases, and 15 bases lay between the germline ends. Germline CDR1 is MNHEY and CDR2 is SVGEGT. CDR3 sequence reads: CASSYPDRAFQYF. The CDR3, as DNA: TGTGCCAGCAGTTACCCGGACAGAGCTTTCCAGTACTTC.

The chain carries TRBV21-1 and TRBJ1-1; whether TRBD1, the table's D call, matches the DNA was not checked. TRBV21-1 is designated a pseudogene. The CDR3 length is 16 residues. CDR3 sequence: CASSKGADRSNTEAFF. CDR3 nucleotides: TGTGCCAGCAGCAAAGGGGCGGACAGGAGTAACACTGAAGCTTTCTTT.

This chain uses TRBV2 with TRBJ2-4; 10 nucleotides match TRBD1. V was pared by 6 bases and J by 1 base, with 12 bases of the junction left unmatched. Germline loops: CDR1 SNHLY, CDR2 FYNNEI. The CDR3 is made up of 18 amino acids. Here the CDR3 reads CASSPGTGVSLAKNIQYF. As DNA, the CDR3 is TGTGCCAGCAGCCCCGGGACAGGGGTTTCTTTGGCCAAAAACATTCAGTACTTC.

This chain connects TRBV6-5 to TRBJ1-5, with 8 bases that match TRBD1. The trim removed 6 bases at V and 4 bases at J, leaving 2 bases unmatched. The CDR3 runs to 13 residues. The germline gives CDR1 MNHEY, CDR2 SVGAGI. The CDR3 nucleotides read TGTGCCAGCAGCCACAGGGGGAATCAGCCCCAGCATTTT. This gives the protein CASSHRGNQPQHF.

The J gene is TRBJ1-3, the V gene TRBV9, with D unclear. The V and J ends lost 4 bases and 2 bases respectively, with 4 bases between them. Germline V lookup: CDR1 SGDLS, CDR2 YYNGEE. CDR3 length: 12 amino acids. CDR3 sequence reads: CASSTTGNTIYF. CDR3 in DNA: TGTGCCAGCAGCACTACTGGAAACACCATATATTTT.

The gene calls are TRBV4-1 and TRBJ1-4; unclear D gene. The CDR3 is made up of 15 amino acids. Per the germline V gene, CDR1 is MGHRA and CDR2 is YSYEKL. The V gene lost 2 bases and the J gene lost 3 bases, with 10 bases spanning the gap. The DNA of the CDR3 is TGCGCCAGCAGCCAAAATGGGCAGCCTAATGAAAAACTGTTTTTT. Protein sequence: CASSQNGQPNEKLFF.

The V gene is TRBV19, the J gene TRBJ1-5; D is perhaps TRBD1 (6 bases). CDR1 is LNHDA and CDR2 is SQIVND in the germline V gene (reference sequence). The CDR3 spans 16 residues. Trimming stripped 3 bases from V and 1 base from J, with 13 bases between. The CDR3 DNA is TGTGCCAGTAGTATTGGGCCAGGGGCAAGCAATCAGCCCCAGCATTTT. Its protein product is CASSIGPGASNQPQHF.

The rearrangement joins TRBV4-1 to TRBJ2-3, with D unresolved. Germline CDR1 MGHRA, CDR2 YSYEKL. The V and J ends lost 0 bases and 3 bases respectively, with 4 bases between them. The CDR3 consists of 13 residues. The DNA for the CDR3 is TGCGCCAGCAGCCAAGATTCTACAGATACGCAGTATTTT. Its protein is CASSQDSTDTQYF.

V usage is TRBV4-2 and J usage is TRBJ2-1, with 10 bases lining up with TRBD2. From germline, CDR1 is LGHNA and CDR2 YNFKEQ. The CDR3 is 16 residues long. J lost 8 bases, V lost 2 bases, and 9 bases had no gene match. CDR3 region: CASSQRSSGGIDEQFF. Here the CDR3 DNA reads TGTGCCAGCAGCCAAAGGTCTAGCGGGGGAATCGATGAGCAGTTCTTC.

The rearrangement joins TRBV7-9 to TRBJ1-5; possibly TRBD1 for D (5 bases). Per the germline V gene, CDR1 is SEHNR and CDR2 is FQNEAQ (reference sequence). This CDR3 is built from 12 residues. Trimming shortened V by 0 bases and J by 9 bases, and 6 bases separated the two germline ends. For the CDR3, the DNA is TGTGCCAGCAGCTTAGCGCAGGGGCCCCAGCATTTT. Its translation is CASSLAQGPQHF.